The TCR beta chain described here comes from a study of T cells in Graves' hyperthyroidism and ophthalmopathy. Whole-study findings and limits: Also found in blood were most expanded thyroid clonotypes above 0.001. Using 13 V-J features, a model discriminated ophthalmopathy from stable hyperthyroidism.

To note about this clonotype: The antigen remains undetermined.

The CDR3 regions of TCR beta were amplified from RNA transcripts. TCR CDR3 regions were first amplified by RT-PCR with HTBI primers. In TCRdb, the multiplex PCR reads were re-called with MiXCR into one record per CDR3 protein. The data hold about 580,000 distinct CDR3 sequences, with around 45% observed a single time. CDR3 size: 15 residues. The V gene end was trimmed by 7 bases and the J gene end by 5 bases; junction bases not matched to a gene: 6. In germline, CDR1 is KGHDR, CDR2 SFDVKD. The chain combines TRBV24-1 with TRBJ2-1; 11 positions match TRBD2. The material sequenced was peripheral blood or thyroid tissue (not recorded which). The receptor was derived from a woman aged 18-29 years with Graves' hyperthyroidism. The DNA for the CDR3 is TGTGCCACCAGCCAACCGGGACTAGCGGACAATGAGCAGTTCTTC. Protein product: CATSQPGLADNEQFF.